Listed below are T cell receptor beta chains from one sample, sequenced in a study of T-cell memory formation after mild COVID-19. TCRdb used MiXCR to reprocess the 5' RACE reads, holding one entry per CDR3 protein. This table holds roughly 350,000 distinct CDR3 sequences, roughly 15% found once. Sequenced input: PBMCs or a T cell subset sorted from them (not recorded which). All receptors derive from a man between 18 and 29 years old who had mild COVID-19 (a few samples of this study predate the infection). Cell type and time point are not known. CDR3s include the opening cysteine and the closing phenylalanine or tryptophan. The D gene is left open where the match is weak. Not all rows give a size; the values are once, few, many and, for expanded clones, a class.

size: .
D: .
V: TRBV21-1
J: TRBJ2-7
CDR3: CAGGGPYRVPSSYEQYF
DNA: TGTGCCGGAGGAGGGCCTTACAGGGTCCCAAGCTCCTACGAGCAGTACTTC

size: many
D: .
V: TRBV5-1
J: TRBJ2-7
CDR3: CASSSREYEQYF
DNA: TGCGCCAGCAGCTCCAGGGAATACGAGCAGTACTTC

size: few
D: TRBD1
V: TRBV12-3/TRBV12-4
J: TRBJ2-3
CDR3: CASSPETGADTQYF
DNA: TGTGCCAGCAGCCCTGAGACAGGGGCAGATACGCAGTATTTT

size: many
D: .
V: TRBV5-1
J: TRBJ2-3
CDR3: CASSLAGASAQYF
DNA: TGCGCCAGCAGCTTGGCCGGAGCGAGTGCGCAGTATTTT

size: few
D: .
V: TRBV5-4
J: TRBJ2-3
CDR3: CASSLQGLTDTQYF
DNA: TGTGCCAGCAGCTTGCAGGGGCTCACAGATACGCAGTATTTT

size: .
D: .
V: TRBV7-8
J: TRBJ1-3
CDR3: CASSLLAANSGNTIYF
DNA: TGTGCCAGCAGCTTGCTGGCCGCGAATTCTGGAAACACCATATATTTT

size: many
D: TRBD2
V: TRBV7-3
J: TRBJ2-3
CDR3: CASSPLGLADTDTQYF
DNA: TGTGCCAGCAGCCCGCTGGGACTAGCCGACACAGATACGCAGTATTTT

size: .
D: TRBD1
V: TRBV3-1
J: TRBJ2-6
CDR3: CASSHPGTAISGANVLTF
DNA: TGTGCCAGCAGCCACCCCGGGACAGCGATCTCTGGGGCCAACGTCCTGACTTTC

size: .
D: .
V: TRBV7-3
J: TRBJ2-2
CDR3: CASSPSPRGAVGELFF
DNA: TGTGCCAGCAGCCCAAGTCCTCGGGGGGCCGTCGGGGAGCTGTTTTTT

size: .
D: .
V: TRBV4-1
J: TRBJ1-5
CDR3: CASSQDWSGARGQPQHF
DNA: TGCGCCAGCAGCCAAGATTGGTCCGGGGCGCGAGGACAGCCCCAGCATTTT

size: few
D: .
V: TRBV7-2
J: TRBJ2-2
CDR3: CASSRLAPGERTGELFF
DNA: TGTGCCAGCAGCCGATTGGCCCCTGGGGAGAGGACCGGGGAGCTGTTTTTT

size: .
D: .
V: TRBV25-1
J: TRBJ1-6
CDR3: CASAPDDSSYNSPLHF
DNA: TGTGCCAGCGCCCCAGACGACAGCTCCTATAATTCACCCCTCCACTTT

size: many
D: .
V: TRBV11-2
J: TRBJ2-5
CDR3: CASSPPGTPAYF
DNA: TGTGCCAGCAGCCCTCCCGGGACCCCAGCCTACTTC

size: .
D: TRBD2
V: TRBV4-3
J: TRBJ2-3
CDR3: CASSPGTTPDTQYF
DNA: TGCGCCAGCAGCCCTGGGACTACGCCAGATACGCAGTATTTT

size: .
D: TRBD2
V: TRBV7-7
J: TRBJ2-3
CDR3: CASSPLSSGSTDTQYF
DNA: TGTGCTAGCAGCCCCCTTTCTAGCGGAAGCACAGATACGCAGTATTTT